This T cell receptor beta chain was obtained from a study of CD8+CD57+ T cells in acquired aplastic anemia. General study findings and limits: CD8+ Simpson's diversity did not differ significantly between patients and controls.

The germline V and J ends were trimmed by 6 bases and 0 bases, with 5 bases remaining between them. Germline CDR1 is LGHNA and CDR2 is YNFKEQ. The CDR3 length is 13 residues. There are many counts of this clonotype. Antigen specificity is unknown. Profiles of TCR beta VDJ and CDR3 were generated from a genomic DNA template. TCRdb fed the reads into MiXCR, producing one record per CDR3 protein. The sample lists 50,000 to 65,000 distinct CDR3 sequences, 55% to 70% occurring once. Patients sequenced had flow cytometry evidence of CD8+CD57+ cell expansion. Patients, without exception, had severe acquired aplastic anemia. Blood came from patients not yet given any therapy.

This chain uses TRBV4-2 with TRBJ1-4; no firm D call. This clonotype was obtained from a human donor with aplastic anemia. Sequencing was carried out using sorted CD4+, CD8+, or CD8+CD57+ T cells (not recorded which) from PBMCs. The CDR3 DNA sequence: TGTGCCAGCAGACCTGCAACTAATGAAAAACTGTTTTTT. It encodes CASRPATNEKLFF.